This T cell receptor beta chain was sequenced in a study of blood T cell repertoires in COVID-19. Assay used: immunoSEQ multiplex PCR; TCRdb lists only in-frame clones, some missing. The sample has about 440,000 clones; roughly 85% are singletons. Participant reports of clinical history set cohort assignment. V was cut by 0 bases and J by 3 bases, with 8 bases left in between. The CDR3 length is 15 residues. Germline lookup yields CDR1 SGHDN and CDR2 FVKESK. This TCR came from a woman younger than 30 with acute COVID-19. The V call is TRBV14, the J call TRBJ2-2; D is unclear. What was sequenced was PBMCs or T cells enriched from blood (not recorded which). The CDR3 reads CASSQDRWDTGELFF. The CDR3 DNA follows: TGTGCCAGCAGCCAAGACAGGTGGGACACCGGGGAGCTGTTTTTT.